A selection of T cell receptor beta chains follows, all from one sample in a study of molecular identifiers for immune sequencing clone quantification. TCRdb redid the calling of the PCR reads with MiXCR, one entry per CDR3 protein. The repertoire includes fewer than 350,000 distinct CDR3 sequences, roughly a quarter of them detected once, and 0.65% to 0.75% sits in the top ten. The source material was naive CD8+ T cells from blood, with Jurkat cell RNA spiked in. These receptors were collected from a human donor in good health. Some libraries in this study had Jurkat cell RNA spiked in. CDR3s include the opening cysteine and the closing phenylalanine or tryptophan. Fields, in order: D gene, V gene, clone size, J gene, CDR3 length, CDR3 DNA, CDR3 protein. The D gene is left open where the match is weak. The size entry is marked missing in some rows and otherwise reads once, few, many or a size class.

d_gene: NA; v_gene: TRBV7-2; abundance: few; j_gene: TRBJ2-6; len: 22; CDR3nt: TGTGCCAGCAGCCCGTACAGGGAGGGTCTAATATCGACAAGAACTGGGGCCAACGTCCTGACTTTC; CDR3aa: CASSPYREGLISTRTGANVLTF
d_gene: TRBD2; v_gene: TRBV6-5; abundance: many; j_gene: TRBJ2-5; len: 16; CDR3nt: TGTGCCAGCAGTCAAACTAGCGGGAAGTACCAAGAGACCCAGTACTTC; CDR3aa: CASSQTSGKYQETQYF
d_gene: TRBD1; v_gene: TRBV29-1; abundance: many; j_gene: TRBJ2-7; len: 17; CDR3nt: TGCAGCGCAGTTTGTCGCCGGACAGGGGATAGCTCCTACGAGCAGTACTTC; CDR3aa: CSAVCRRTGDSSYEQYF
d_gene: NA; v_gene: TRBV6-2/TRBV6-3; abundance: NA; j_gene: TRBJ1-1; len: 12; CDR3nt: TGTGCCAGCAGGGCCCCGGGCACTGAAGCTTTCTTT; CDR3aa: CASRAPGTEAFF
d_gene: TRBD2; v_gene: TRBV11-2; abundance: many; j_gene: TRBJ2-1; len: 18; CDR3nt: TGTGCCAGCAGCTCCACCGGGACTAGCGGGAGGGCCAACAATGAGCAGTTCTTC; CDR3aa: CASSSTGTSGRANNEQFF
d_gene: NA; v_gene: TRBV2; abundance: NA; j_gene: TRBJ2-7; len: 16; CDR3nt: TGTGCCAGCAGTGAAATCGGCAGGCAGGGGTCCCACGAGCAGTACTTC; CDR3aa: CASSEIGRQGSHEQYF
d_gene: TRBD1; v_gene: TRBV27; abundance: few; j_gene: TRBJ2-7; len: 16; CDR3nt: TGTGCCAGCAGCCCGTCCGGACAGGGCGGGATGAGGGAGCAGTACTTC; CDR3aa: CASSPSGQGGMREQYF
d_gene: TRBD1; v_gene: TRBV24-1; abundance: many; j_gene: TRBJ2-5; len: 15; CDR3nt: TGTGCCACCAGTGATTTGGGGACAGGGGGAGAGACCCAGTACTTC; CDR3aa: CATSDLGTGGETQYF
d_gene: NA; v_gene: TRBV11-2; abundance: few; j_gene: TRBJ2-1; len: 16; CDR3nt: TGTGCCAGCAGCTTAGATGTTCAAAGCTCCTACAATGAGCAGTTCTTC; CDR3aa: CASSLDVQSSYNEQFF
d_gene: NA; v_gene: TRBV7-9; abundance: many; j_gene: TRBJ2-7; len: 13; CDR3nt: TGTGCCAGCAGCTACAATCCCGGTTACGAGCAGTACTTC; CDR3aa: CASSYNPGYEQYF
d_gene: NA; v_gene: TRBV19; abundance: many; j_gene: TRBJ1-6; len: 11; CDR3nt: TGTGCCAGTAGTTCTCAGGGACCCCTCCACTTT; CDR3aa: CASSSQGPLHF
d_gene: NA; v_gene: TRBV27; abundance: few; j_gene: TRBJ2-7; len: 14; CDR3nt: TGTGCCAGCAGCTCGTTAAACAGGCCCTACGAGCAGTACTTC; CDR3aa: CASSSLNRPYEQYF
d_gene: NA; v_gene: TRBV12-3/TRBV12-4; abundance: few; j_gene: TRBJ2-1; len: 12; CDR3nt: TGTGCCAGCAGTTTTGCCAACCATGAGCAGTTCTTC; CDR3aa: CASSFANHEQFF
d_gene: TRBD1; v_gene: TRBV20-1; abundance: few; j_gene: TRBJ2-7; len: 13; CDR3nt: TGCAGTGCGCCCGGGACAGGGAGGGCAGGGCAGTACTTC; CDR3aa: CSAPGTGRAGQYF
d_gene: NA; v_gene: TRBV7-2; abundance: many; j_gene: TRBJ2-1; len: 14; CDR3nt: TGTGCCAGCAGCTTAGTCAGTCCAGGTGATGAGCAGTTCTTC; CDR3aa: CASSLVSPGDEQFF
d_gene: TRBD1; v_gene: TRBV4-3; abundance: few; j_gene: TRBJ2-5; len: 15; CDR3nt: TGCGCCAGCAGCCAATGGCAAGGGGGCCTGGAGACCCAGTACTTC; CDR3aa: CASSQWQGGLETQYF
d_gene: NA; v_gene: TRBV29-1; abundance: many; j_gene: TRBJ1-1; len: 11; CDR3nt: TGCAGCGTTTTGGAGGGGACTGAAGCTTTCTTT; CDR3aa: CSVLEGTEAFF
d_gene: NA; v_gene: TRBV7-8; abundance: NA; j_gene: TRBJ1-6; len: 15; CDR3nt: TGTGCCAGCAGCTTAGTGAGCTCCTATAATTCACCCCTCCACTTT; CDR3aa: CASSLVSSYNSPLHF
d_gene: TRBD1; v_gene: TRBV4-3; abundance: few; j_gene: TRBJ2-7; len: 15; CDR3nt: TGCGCCAGCAGCCAAACAGGGGGAAGCTCCTACGAGCAGTACTTC; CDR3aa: CASSQTGGSSYEQYF
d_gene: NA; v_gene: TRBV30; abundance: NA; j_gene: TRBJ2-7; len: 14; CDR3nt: TGTGCCTGGAGTGTACTTCGGGGGACCTACGAGCAGTACTTC; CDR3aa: CAWSVLRGTYEQYF
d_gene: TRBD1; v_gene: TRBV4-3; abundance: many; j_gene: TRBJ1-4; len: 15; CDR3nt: TGCGCCAGCAGCACTACAGGGGGCGGTGATGAAAAACTGTTTTTT; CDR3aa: CASSTTGGGDEKLFF
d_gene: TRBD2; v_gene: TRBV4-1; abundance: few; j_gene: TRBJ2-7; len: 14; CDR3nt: TGCGCCAGCAGCCATGGCGGGGGGGTCGACGAGCAGTACTTC; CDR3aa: CASSHGGGVDEQYF
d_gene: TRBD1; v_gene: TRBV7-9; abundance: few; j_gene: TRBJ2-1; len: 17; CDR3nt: TGTGCCAGCAGCCCCCGGAGATCAGGGACAGGGGGTTATGAGCAGTTCTTC; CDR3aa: CASSPRRSGTGGYEQFF
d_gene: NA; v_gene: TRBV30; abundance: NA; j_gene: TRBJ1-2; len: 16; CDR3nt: TGTGCCTGGAGTCCCATGCGGGCCCCCGGTGGCTATGGCTACACCTTC; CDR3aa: CAWSPMRAPGGYGYTF
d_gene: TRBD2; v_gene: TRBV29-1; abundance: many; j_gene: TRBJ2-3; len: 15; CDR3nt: TGCAGCGTTGCTTCTAGCGGGAGGGGCATGGATACGCAGTATTTT; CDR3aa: CSVASSGRGMDTQYF
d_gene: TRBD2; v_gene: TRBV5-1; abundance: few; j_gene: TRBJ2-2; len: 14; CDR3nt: TGCGCCAGCAAGGATAGCGGGAGGCCCGGGGAGCTGTTTTTT; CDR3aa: CASKDSGRPGELFF
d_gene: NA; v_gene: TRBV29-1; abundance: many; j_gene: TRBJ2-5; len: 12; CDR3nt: TGCAGCGTTGACTGGCGGGTTGAGACCCAGTACTTC; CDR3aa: CSVDWRVETQYF
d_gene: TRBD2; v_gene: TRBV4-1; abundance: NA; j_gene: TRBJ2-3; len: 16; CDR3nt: TGCGCCAGCAGCCGAGGTCGGGGGGGGCTTCCAGATACGCAGTATTTT; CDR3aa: CASSRGRGGLPDTQYF
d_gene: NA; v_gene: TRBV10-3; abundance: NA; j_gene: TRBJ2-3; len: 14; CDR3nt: TGTGCCATCAGTGGAGGGGGGTTCACAGATACGCAGTATTTT; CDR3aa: CAISGGGFTDTQYF
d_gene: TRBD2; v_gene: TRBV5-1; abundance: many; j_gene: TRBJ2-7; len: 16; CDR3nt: TGCGCCAGCAGCTTCCTGTGGACTAGCGGAGAGGGCGAGCAGTACTTC; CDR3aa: CASSFLWTSGEGEQYF
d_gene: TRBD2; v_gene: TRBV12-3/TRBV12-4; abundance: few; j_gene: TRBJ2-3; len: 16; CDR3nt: TGTGCCAGCAGTGAAGGACTAGCGGCCCGCACAGATACGCAGTATTTT; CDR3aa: CASSEGLAARTDTQYF
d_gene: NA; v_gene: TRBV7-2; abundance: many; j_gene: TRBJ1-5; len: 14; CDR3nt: TGTGCCAGCAGCTTATCTACAGGGTCTCAGCCCCAGCATTTT; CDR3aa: CASSLSTGSQPQHF
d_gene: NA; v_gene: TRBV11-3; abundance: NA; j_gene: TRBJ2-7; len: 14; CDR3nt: TGTGCCAGCAGCCACAGGGACACCGCCTACGAGCAGTACTTC; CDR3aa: CASSHRDTAYEQYF